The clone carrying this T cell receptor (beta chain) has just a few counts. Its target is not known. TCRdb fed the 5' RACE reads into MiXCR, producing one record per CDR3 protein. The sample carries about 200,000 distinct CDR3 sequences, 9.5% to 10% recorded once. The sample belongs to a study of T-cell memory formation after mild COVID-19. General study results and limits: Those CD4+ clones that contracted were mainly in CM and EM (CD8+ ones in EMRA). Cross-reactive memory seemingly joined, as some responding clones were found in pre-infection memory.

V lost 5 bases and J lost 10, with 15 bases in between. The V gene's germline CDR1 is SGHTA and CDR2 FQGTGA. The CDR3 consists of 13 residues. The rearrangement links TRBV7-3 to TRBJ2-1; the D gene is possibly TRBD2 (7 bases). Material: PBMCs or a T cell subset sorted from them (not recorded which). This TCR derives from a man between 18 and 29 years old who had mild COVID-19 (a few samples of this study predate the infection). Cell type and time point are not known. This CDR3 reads CASSRGAREEQFF. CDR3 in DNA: TGTGCCAGCAGCCGGGGGGCTAGAGAAGAGCAGTTCTTC.